These 26 T cell receptor beta chains share one sample of origin, sequenced in a study of T cell changes during pregnancy in multiple sclerosis. The assay was immunoSEQ multiplex PCR, and TCRdb's table has in-frame clones only and misses some. The table lists 40,000 to 45,000 clones, 92% of them singletons, with roughly 0.52% in the top ten. The source material was CD4+ T cells from peripheral blood mononuclear cells, sampled in the third trimester of pregnancy. These receptors came from a female donor with multiple sclerosis, enrolled in a pregnancy study.

The chain carries TRBV5-1 and TRBJ2-2; perhaps TRBD1 as D (6 bases). The CDR3 runs to 16 residues. The germline V gene encodes CDR1 SGHRS and CDR2 YFSETQ. V was trimmed by 5 bases and J by 6 bases, leaving 20 bases between them. The CDR3 DNA follows: TGCGCCAGCAGTGAAACAGGGTTGCGAGGGGCCGGGGAGCTGTTTTTT. Amino acids: CASSETGLRGAGELFF.

The genes are TRBV5-4 and TRBJ2-5; 9 bases are shared with TRBD2. V trimming: 4 bases; J trimming: 2 bases; junction bases outside the gene matches: 3. Germline CDR1 SGHNT, CDR2 YYREEE (reference sequence). The length of the CDR3 is 14 residues. In DNA form, the CDR3 reads TGTGCCAGCAGCCTCGGACTAGCGCAAGAGACCCAGTACTTC. Protein: CASSLGLAQETQYF.

The CDR3 sequence: CASSSPYGHRAYEQYF. The DNA of the CDR3 is TGTGCCAGCAGCTCCCCGTATGGACACAGAGCCTACGAGCAGTACTTC. V is TRBV11-2 and J is TRBJ2-7; TRBD1 might be the D (5 bases). The CDR3 runs 16 residues. Deletions cut 4 bases from V and 2 bases from J, with 18 bases between. The V gene's germline CDR1 is SGHAT and CDR2 FQNNGV.

The rearrangement uses TRBV27 and TRBJ2-7; TRBD1 aligns across 8 bases. J was trimmed by 0 bases and V by 3 bases; bases with no gene match: 7. The CDR3 loop spans 16 amino acids. Germline lookup yields CDR1 MNHEY and CDR2 SMNVEV (reference sequence). This CDR3 reads CASSFRTGTGSYEQYF. The CDR3 DNA sequence: TGTGCCAGCAGTTTTCGGACAGGGACGGGCTCCTACGAGCAGTACTTC.

This clone is a singleton in its sample. This specimen includes other DNA sequences encoding the same CDR3. V usage is TRBV6-1 and J usage is TRBJ2-7, with D possibly being TRBD2 (6 bases). Looked up from germline, CDR1 is MNHNS and CDR2 is SASEGT. CDR3 length equals 15 residues. V was trimmed by 1 base and J by 5 bases, leaving 15 bases between them. The CDR3 reads CASSEDGGDSDEQYF. The DNA for the CDR3 is TGTGCCAGCAGTGAAGACGGAGGGGATAGCGACGAGCAGTACTTC.

This clone was recorded once. The chain carries TRBV5-4 and TRBJ2-7; TRBD2 matches at 8 bases. The CDR3 loop spans 15 amino acids. The V and J ends lost 2 bases and 5 bases, in that order; junction bases with no gene match: 9. Germline V gene sequence: CDR1 SGHNT, CDR2 YYREEE (reference sequence). The CDR3 nucleotides read TGTGCCAGCAGCTTTCGTAGCGGGATGCCCAACGAGCAGTACTTC. It yields the protein CASSFRSGMPNEQYF.

The V and J genes are TRBV29-1 and TRBJ2-1; TRBD2 matches at 10 bases. The CDR3 totals 14 residues. CDR1 SQVTM and CDR2 ANQGSEA come from the germline V gene. Losses at the gene ends were 3 bases for V and 4 bases for J; bases not matched to a gene: 3. The CDR3 loop is CSVDRTSGYNEQFF. In DNA form, the CDR3 reads TGCAGCGTTGACAGGACTAGCGGATACAATGAGCAGTTCTTC.

V usage is TRBV18 and J usage is TRBJ1-5, with no clear D. V was cut by 4 bases and J by 3 bases, with 10 bases left in between. Germline CDR1 and CDR2: KGHSH and LQKENI. This CDR3 contains 14 residues. CDR3 loop: CASSLGVNNQPQHF. Here the CDR3 DNA reads TGTGCCAGCTCACTCGGGGTTAACAATCAGCCCCAGCATTTT.

The chain has TRBV28 and TRBJ1-1, with 7 bases lining up with TRBD1. The CDR3 is 14 residues long. Germline-derived CDR1 and CDR2 are MDHEN and SYDVKM. V shed 5 bases and J 4 bases; nucleotides not matched to a gene: 7. The CDR3 spells CASSPATGATEAFF. In DNA, the CDR3 is TGTGCCAGCAGTCCTGCTACAGGGGCCACTGAAGCTTTCTTT.

This clone has just a few counts. The gene calls are TRBV14 and TRBJ2-5; a weak D match, TRBD1 (6 bases). Trimming removed 4 bases from V and 5 bases from J, with 17 bases in between. CDR3 size: 15 residues. Germline V gene sequence: CDR1 SGHDN, CDR2 FVKESK. The CDR3 nucleotides are TGTGCCAGCAGCCCAGGGGACACCCCGGGGGAGACCCAGTACTTC. Translation: CASSPGDTPGETQYF.

The chain couples TRBV5-8 to TRBJ2-1; TRBD2 matches at 7 bases. V shed 3 bases, J shed 0 bases, and the junction held 3 bases outside the gene matches. CDR1 and CDR2 (germline): SGHTS, YDEGEE. The CDR3 totals 15 residues. CDR3 residues: CASSSSGISYNEQFF. As DNA, the CDR3 is TGTGCCAGCAGCTCTAGCGGTATCTCCTACAATGAGCAGTTCTTC. The whole variable domain, filled in from reference TRBV5-8 and TRBJ2-1, reads EAGVTQSPTHLIKTRGQQATLRCSPISGHTSVYWYQQALGLGLQFLLWYDEGEERNRGNFPPRFSGRQFPNYSSELNVNALELEDSALYLCASSSSGISYNEQFFGPGTRLTVL.

The gene calls are TRBV7-9 and TRBJ2-1; the match to TRBD2 covers 11 bases. V shed 1 base and J 5 bases; nucleotides not matched to a gene: 7. Germline lookup yields CDR1 SEHNR and CDR2 FQNEAQ (reference sequence). The CDR3 covers 17 residues. As DNA, the CDR3 is TGTGCCAGCAGCTTAGGCTCGGGACTAGCGGATAACAATGAGCAGTTCTTC. Amino acids: CASSLGSGLADNNEQFF.

The V gene is TRBV30, the J gene TRBJ2-1, with D perhaps matching TRBD1 (6 bases). Germline V gives CDR1 GTSNPN, CDR2 SVGIG (reference sequence). This CDR3 has 13 amino acids. Trimming took off 0 bases at V and 5 bases at J, with 8 bases between the two ends. CDR3 in amino acids: CAWSVTGNNEQFF. In DNA, the CDR3 is TGTGCCTGGAGTGTAACAGGGAACAATGAGCAGTTCTTC.

This chain connects TRBV28 to TRBJ1-5, with 8 bases that match TRBD1. Trimming removed 3 bases from V and 1 base from J; junction bases left unmatched: 5. The germline CDR1 and CDR2 sequences are MDHEN and SYDVKM. The CDR3 loop spans 16 amino acids. The CDR3 region has the DNA TGTGCCAGCAGTTTTCAGGGGGCTTCGAGCAATCAGCCCCAGCATTTT. Translated, it gives CASSFQGASSNQPQHF.

The V call is TRBV13, the J call TRBJ2-7; D is perhaps TRBD2 (6 bases). CDR1 is PRHDT, CDR2 FYEKMQ, per germline (reference sequence). Trimming shortened V by 1 base and J by 5 bases, and 33 bases separated the two germline ends. The CDR3 loop spans 21 amino acids. The CDR3, as DNA: TGTGCCAGCAGCTTAGAAGGCTGGAGGATGAGGGCCAACGGGAGATTGGACGAGCAGTACTTC. It codes for CASSLEGWRMRANGRLDEQYF. Complete variable domain (other parts from reference TRBV13 and TRBJ2-7): AAGVIQSPRHLIKEKRETATLKCYPIPRHDTVYWYQQGPGQDPQFLISFYEKMQSDKGSIPDRFSAQQFSDYHSELNMSSLELGDSALYFCASSLEGWRMRANGRLDEQYFGPGTRLTVT.

CDR3 in amino acids: CASSLAWQGAYEQYF. The CDR3 bases are TGTGCCAGCAGCTTAGCGTGGCAGGGGGCATACGAGCAGTACTTC. The chain couples TRBV7-8 to TRBJ2-7; the match to TRBD1 covers 8 bases. The trim removed 0 bases at V and 4 bases at J, leaving 5 bases unmatched. Germline V gene data show CDR1 as SGHVS and CDR2 as FQNEAQ. The CDR3 totals 15 residues.

The rearrangement links TRBV2 to TRBJ1-4; D is ambiguous. The V gene lost 0 bases and the J gene lost 10 bases, with 15 bases spanning the gap. Germline assignment: CDR1 SNHLY and CDR2 FYNNEI. The CDR3 sequence is 15 residues long. The CDR3 nucleotides read TGTGCCAGCAGTGAAGCGCTTGGCAGCACGGGAAAACTGTTTTTT. Its protein product is CASSEALGSTGKLFF.

The chain links TRBV28 to TRBJ2-6, with a weak D call TRBD2 (6 bases). Germline V gene sequence: CDR1 MDHEN, CDR2 SYDVKM. Trimming removed 2 bases at V and 4 bases at J, with 9 bases between. The CDR3 is made up of 15 amino acids. The CDR3 coding sequence is TGTGCCAGCAGTTTAGTGACTAGGGGGGCCAACGTCCTGACTTTC. This codes for CASSLVTRGANVLTF.

J is TRBJ2-1 and V is TRBV18; tentative D call: TRBD2 (6 bases). The length of the CDR3 is 15 residues. Germline CDR1 reads KGHSH; CDR2 reads LQKENI. V gave up 1 base and J gave up 2 bases, with 9 bases separating them. This chain's CDR3 is CASSPRLATYNEQFF. CDR3 in DNA: TGTGCCAGCTCACCACGGCTAGCGACCTACAATGAGCAGTTCTTC.

The chain carries TRBV25-1 and TRBJ2-3; TRBD1 matches 10 bases. V dropped 2 bases and J dropped 4; count of bases not matched to a gene: 9. The CDR3 sequence is 17 residues long. Germline-derived CDR1 and CDR2 are MGHDK and SYGVNS. CDR3 amino acids: CASSEEDRGKFADTQYF. The CDR3 DNA sequence: TGTGCCAGCAGTGAAGAGGACAGGGGGAAATTCGCAGATACGCAGTATTTT.

The sample holds a few counts of this clone. The V call is TRBV2, the J call TRBJ1-1; tentatively, D is TRBD1 (5 bases). V dropped 1 base and J dropped 2 bases, with 14 bases sitting between them. CDR1 is SNHLY, CDR2 FYNNEI, per germline. The CDR3 has 16 residues. CDR3 sequence: CASSEEGQARNTEAFF. CDR3 coding DNA: TGTGCCAGCAGTGAAGAGGGGCAGGCTAGAAACACTGAAGCTTTCTTT.

The chain carries TRBV7-3 and TRBJ2-2, with 11 bases aligning to TRBD2. CDR3 length equals 15 residues. Germline assignment: CDR1 SGHTA and CDR2 FQGTGA. Germline trimming cut 6 bases from V and 4 bases from J; bases unmatched to any gene: 4. CDR3 residues: CASRTLAGGTGELFF. The DNA of the CDR3 is TGTGCCAGCAGGACTCTAGCGGGAGGCACCGGGGAGCTGTTTTTT.

V and J are TRBV7-9 and TRBJ2-6, with TRBD1 matching over 7 bases. Looked up from germline, CDR1 is SEHNR and CDR2 is FQNEAQ (reference sequence). This CDR3 has 18 amino acids. V dropped 5 bases and J dropped 0; count of bases not matched to a gene: 10. This CDR3 is CASSPRGQSLSGANVLTF. The DNA for the CDR3 is TGTGCCAGCAGCCCGAGGGGACAGTCCCTCTCTGGGGCCAACGTCCTGACTTTC.

The J gene is TRBJ2-3, the V gene TRBV6-6, with TRBD1 matching over 9 bases. After removal of 7 bases from V and 0 bases from J, the junction contained 5 bases not matched to a gene. This CDR3 spans 15 amino acids. Germline V gene data show CDR1 as MNHNY and CDR2 as SVGAGI (reference sequence). CDR3 in DNA: TGTGCCAGCACCCTGGGACAGGGCAGCACAGATACGCAGTATTTT. Its translation: CASTLGQGSTDTQYF.

The DNA of the CDR3 is TGTGCCAGCAGTGAAGCGCAAGGGGTATTTCAGCCCCAGCATTTT. This translates into CASSEAQGVFQPQHF. The chain uses TRBV2 and TRBJ1-5; tentative D call: TRBD1 (5 bases). Trimming took off 0 bases at V and 6 bases at J, with 12 bases between the two ends. The CDR3 runs to 15 residues. The germline CDR1 and CDR2 sequences are SNHLY and FYNNEI.

V and J are TRBV7-5 and TRBJ2-7; the table names TRBD2, a call not compared with the DNA. TRBV7-5 constitutes a pseudogene. The CDR3 covers 16 residues. CDR3 region: CARSSYPGSPTYEQYF. CDR3 sequence (DNA): TGTGCCAGAAGCTCATACCCGGGTAGTCCTACCTACGAGCAGTACTTC.